These 16 T cell receptor beta chains share one sample of origin, sequenced in a study of regulatory T cells in long-lasting Graves disease. With iRepertoire HTBI primers and Arm-PCR of CDR3 regions, TCR beta libraries were built. MiXCR was run by TCRdb on the multiplex PCR reads, yielding one entry per CDR3 protein. The sample has about 300,000 distinct CDR3 sequences, 15% to 20% seen once. Documented time point: newly diagnosed GD, antithyroid drugs for less than 3 months. There was RNA extracted from PBMCs, and the TCR library was made from it. This material consisted of peripheral blood mononuclear cells (PBMCs), taken at new diagnosis, from a patient treated with antithyroid drugs. The origin of the receptors is a female donor with Graves disease.

V gene TRBV5-1 combines with J gene TRBJ2-5; 10 bases fit TRBD2. The germline CDR1 and CDR2 sequences are SGHRS and YFSETQ. This CDR3 region has 18 residues. Trimming removed 1 base from V and 3 bases from J; junction bases left unmatched: 12. The CDR3 is CASSLSSGRAWGKETQYF. The CDR3 nucleotides read TGCGCCAGCAGCTTGTCAAGCGGGAGGGCCTGGGGAAAAGAGACCCAGTACTTC.

The table lists this clonotype with a few counts. The chain combines TRBV7-8 with TRBJ2-1, with 13 nucleotides matching TRBD2. J was trimmed by 8 bases and V by 3 bases; bases with no gene match: 7. This CDR3 is 16 amino acids long. Germline V gives CDR1 SGHVS, CDR2 FQNEAQ. CDR3 residues: CASSFLLAGGRDEQFF. CDR3 sequence (DNA): TGTGCCAGCAGCTTCCTACTAGCGGGAGGGAGGGATGAGCAGTTCTTC.

The chain carries TRBV12-3 or TRBV12-4 and TRBJ2-7; 9 bases map to TRBD2. V lost 6 bases, J lost 2 bases, and 8 bases stayed unmatched. This CDR3 is built from 15 residues. The CDR3 coding sequence is TGTGCCAGCAGCAGACTAGCGGAGATCACCTACGAGCAGTACTTC. It yields the protein CASSRLAEITYEQYF.

This clonotype was seen ten or more times. The CDR3 here is CASSLGGDGRAPFF. The DNA for the CDR3 is TGTGCCAGCAGCCTAGGTGGGGACGGGAGGGCCCCGTTCTTC. V usage is TRBV28 and J usage is TRBJ2-1, with TRBD2 matching 8 bases. Germline values: CDR1 MDHEN, CDR2 SYDVKM. V gave up 6 bases and J gave up 15 bases; unmatched junction bases: 16. The CDR3 has 14 residues.

Many counts were recorded for this clonotype. The chain couples TRBV10-3 to TRBJ2-2, with 13 bases aligning to TRBD2. This CDR3 spans 15 amino acids. Trimming cost V 4 bases and J 4 bases; bases outside gene matches: 0. The germline gives CDR1 ENHRY, CDR2 SYGVKD. Here the CDR3 reads CAISGTSGSTGELFF. CDR3 nucleotides: TGTGCCATCAGTGGGACTAGCGGGAGCACCGGGGAGCTGTTTTTT.

The rearrangement links TRBV2 to TRBJ2-1, with 9 bases that match TRBD1. The ends lost 5 bases at V and 3 bases at J; junction bases unmatched: 5. This CDR3 is built from 15 residues. Germline V CDR1 and CDR2: SNHLY, FYNNEI. CDR3 coding DNA: TGTGCCAGCAGTCCCCGGGACAGGGTCTACAATGAGCAGTTCTTC. Protein sequence: CASSPRDRVYNEQFF. Combining the CDR3 with reference TRBV2 and TRBJ2-1 gives the whole variable domain EPEVTQTPSHQVTQMGQEVILRCVPISNHLYFYWYRQILGQKVEFLVSFYNNEISEKSEIFDDQFSVERPDGSNFTLKIRSTKLEDSAMYFCASSPRDRVYNEQFFGPGTRLTVL.

The rearrangement uses TRBV7-2 and TRBJ2-3, with TRBD2 matching 7 bases. This CDR3 spans 15 amino acids. Per the germline V gene, CDR1 is SGHTA and CDR2 is FQGNSA. The J segment lost 3 bases and the V segment lost 1 base, leaving 4 bases of the junction unmatched. The chain's CDR3 is CASSLDGRETDTQYF. DNA for the CDR3: TGTGCCAGCAGCTTAGATGGGAGGGAGACAGATACGCAGTATTTT.

This chain uses TRBV9 with TRBJ2-7; D gene unclear. Deletions cut 3 bases from V and 3 bases from J, with 10 bases between. Per germline, CDR1 SGDLS and CDR2 YYNGEE. There are 13 residues in the CDR3. CDR3 bases: TGTGCCAGCAGCGCGCCACCGAACTACGAGCAGTACTTC. Protein product: CASSAPPNYEQYF. Together with reference TRBV9 and TRBJ2-7, the CDR3 gives the full variable domain: DSGVTQTPKHLITATGQRVTLRCSPRSGDLSVYWYQQSLDQGLQFLIQYYNGEERAKGNILERFSAQQFPDLHSELNLSSLELGDSALYFCASSAPPNYEQYFGPGTRLTVT.

This clonotype was seen at least ten times. The chain employs TRBV2 and TRBJ2-7; 9 positions match TRBD1. Germline CDR1 reads SNHLY; CDR2 reads FYNNEI. With 5 bases clipped from V and 2 bases from J, the junction kept 4 bases outside the gene matches. CDR3 length: 14 residues. The chain's CDR3 is CASSPTGGPYEQYF. In nucleotides, the CDR3 is TGTGCCAGCAGTCCAACAGGGGGCCCCTACGAGCAGTACTTC.

This clonotype has a handful of counts. V usage is TRBV7-9 and J usage is TRBJ1-5; tentative D call: TRBD1 (5 bases). The germline V and J ends were trimmed by 5 bases and 4 bases, with 15 bases remaining between them. Germline CDR1 is SEHNR and CDR2 is FQNEAQ (reference sequence). The CDR3 length is 15 residues. CDR3 sequence reads: CASSRMGGDNQPQHF. The CDR3 nucleotides read TGTGCCAGCAGCCGAATGGGAGGGGATAATCAGCCCCAGCATTTT.

For this clonotype: Germline and junction disagree at one end, which may indicate a read error. The rearrangement uses TRBV12-3 or TRBV12-4 and TRBJ1-5; the D gene is possibly TRBD1 (6 bases). The CDR3 has 15 residues. Written as DNA, the CDR3 is TGTGCCAGCAGTTTAGGGGGGGCACCAAATCGGCCCCAGCATTTT. As protein: CASSLGGAPNRPQHF.

Remarks on this clonotype: A read error may be the cause here, since a much bigger clone is one base away. This chain uses TRBV2 with TRBJ1-6, with TRBD1 matching over 8 bases. Germline V CDR1 and CDR2: SNHLY, FYNNEI. The CDR3 loop spans 14 amino acids. The CDR3 spells CASSRDRRDSLLHF. In nucleotides, the CDR3 is TGTGCCAGCAGCCGGGACAGGAGGGATTCACTCCTCCACTTT.

This clonotype was seen ten or more times. V is TRBV12-3 or TRBV12-4 and J is TRBJ1-2; 10 nucleotides line up with TRBD1. This CDR3 is built from 14 residues. The trim removed 5 bases at V and 3 bases at J, leaving 3 bases unmatched. Here the CDR3 DNA reads TGTGCCAGCAGTGCGGACAGGGGGTACTATGGCTACACCTTC. This codes for CASSADRGYYGYTF.

This clonotype was detected ten times or more. This chain links TRBV30 with TRBJ2-3; no firm D call. Trimming took off 8 bases at V and 1 base at J, with 10 bases between the two ends. In germline, CDR1 is GTSNPN, CDR2 SVGIG (reference sequence). The CDR3 extends over 12 amino acids. Here the CDR3 reads CALGSRTDTQYF. The CDR3 coding sequence is TGTGCCCTCGGATCTCGCACAGATACGCAGTATTTT.

This clonotype was counted ten times or more. This chain joins TRBV2 and TRBJ2-1; D is perhaps TRBD2 (6 bases). This CDR3 contains 14 residues. Trimming removed 7 bases from V and 6 bases from J, with 16 bases in between. Per the germline V gene, CDR1 is SNHLY and CDR2 is FYNNEI. This chain's CDR3 is CASKGIAESNEQFF. The CDR3 DNA sequence: TGTGCCAGCAAGGGGATAGCGGAAAGCAATGAGCAGTTCTTC. The whole variable domain, filled in from reference TRBV2 and TRBJ2-1, reads EPEVTQTPSHQVTQMGQEVILRCVPISNHLYFYWYRQILGQKVEFLVSFYNNEISEKSEIFDDQFSVERPDGSNFTLKIRSTKLEDSAMYFCASKGIAESNEQFFGPGTRLTVL.

This chain uses TRBV30 with TRBJ2-1; 12 nucleotides line up with TRBD1. With V trimmed by 5 bases and J by 7 bases, 6 bases remained unmatched. Looked up from germline, CDR1 is GTSNPN and CDR2 is SVGIG (reference sequence). CDR3 size: 14 residues. Here the CDR3 reads CAWVRDRGLNEQFF. The CDR3, as DNA: TGTGCCTGGGTAAGGGACAGGGGGCTAAATGAGCAGTTCTTC.